What follows are 13 T cell receptor beta chains derived from one specimen sequenced in a study of beta chain features in type 1 diabetes. These TCRs are of unknown antigen specificity. Study results and caveats: TCRB CDR3 length was moderately but significantly reduced in all four CD4+ subsets of Type 1 diabetes patients.

Sequenced material consisted of expressed TCRB transcripts (all of the isolated RNA was reverse transcribed). This table comes from immunoSEQ multiplex PCR, and its TCRdb copy is limited to in-frame clones, with some not included. The data contain about 280,000 clones, about 15% of them seen just once; the ten biggest clones take up 0.015% to 0.017%. Sequencing was performed on naive CD4+ T cells from blood. Receptors originate from a young man with type 1 diabetes.

V and J are TRBV5-6 and TRBJ2-7; D is ambiguous. The CDR3 sequence is 11 residues long. The germline V gene encodes CDR1 SGHDT and CDR2 YYEEEE. V lost 4 bases and J lost 9, with 11 bases in between. Written as DNA, the CDR3 is TGTGCCAGCAGCGCGTCCAGCGTGCAGTACTTC. It encodes CASSASSVQYF. The whole variable domain, remainder taken from reference TRBV5-6 and TRBJ2-7, is DAGVTQSPTHLIKTRGQQVTLRCSPKSGHDTVSWYQQALGQGPQFIFQYYEEEERQRGNFPDRFSGHQFPNYSSELNVNALLLGDSALYLCASSASSVQYFGPGTRLTVT.

This clone was observed a handful of times. The gene calls are TRBV7-2 and TRBJ2-7; maybe TRBD2 (6 bases). V was pared by 0 bases and J by 3 bases, with 27 bases between. Germline V CDR1 and CDR2: SGHTA, FQGNSA. The CDR3 runs to 20 residues. CDR3: CASSLALRVSGLGFDYEQYF. DNA of the CDR3: TGTGCCAGCAGCTTAGCTCTCAGGGTTAGCGGCTTGGGTTTTGACTACGAGCAGTACTTC. Looking up the rest from reference TRBV7-2 and TRBJ2-7 gives the full variable domain: GAGVSQSPSNKVTEKGKDVELRCDPISGHTALYWYRQSLGQGLEFLIYFQGNSAPDKSGLPSDRFSAERTGGSVSTLTIQRTQQEDSAVYLCASSLALRVSGLGFDYEQYFGPGTRLTVT.

The CDR3: CASTGANYGYTF. The CDR3 coding sequence is TGTGCCAGCACTGGAGCTAACTATGGCTACACCTTC. This chain joins TRBV4-2 and TRBJ1-2; D not resolved. The CDR3 runs 12 residues. The ends were cut back, 7 bases at V and 0 bases at J, with 6 bases in the middle. The germline gives CDR1 LGHNA, CDR2 YNFKEQ.

V and J are TRBV7-2 and TRBJ2-7; 7 bases align to TRBD1. With V trimmed by 5 bases and J by 0 bases, 7 bases remained unmatched. The CDR3 consists of 15 residues. Germline V CDR1 and CDR2: SGHTA, FQGNSA. The CDR3 bases are TGTGCCAGCAGCCAATCGACAGGGAGCTCCTACGAGCAGTACTTC. Translation gives CASSQSTGSSYEQYF.

This clone was counted between two and nine times. This chain links TRBV15 with TRBJ2-4; 14 bases match TRBD2. Germline V gene lookup returns CDR1 LNHNV and CDR2 YYDKDF (reference sequence). The V gene end was trimmed by 5 bases and the J gene end by 9 bases; junction bases not matched to a gene: 15. This CDR3 contains 18 residues. The CDR3 spells CATSQTTGTSGRPGIQYF. The CDR3 DNA reads as TGTGCCACCAGCCAGACGACCGGGACTAGCGGGAGACCGGGCATTCAGTACTTC.

The V and J genes are TRBV18 and TRBJ1-2; tentative D call: TRBD1 (5 bases). The CDR3 covers 14 residues. Trimming removed 2 bases at V and 5 bases at J, with 12 bases between. The V gene's germline CDR1 is KGHSH and CDR2 LQKENI. CDR3 bases: TGTGCCAGCTCACCAAGGGCAGGGCAGTATGGCTACACCTTC. Protein product: CASSPRAGQYGYTF.

The chain employs TRBV20-1 and TRBJ1-2; no reliable D call. Per germline, CDR1 DFQATT and CDR2 SNEGSKA (reference sequence). The CDR3 loop spans 10 amino acids. V was pared by 3 bases and J by 5 bases, with 4 bases between. CDR3 loop: CSAREYGYTF. The CDR3 DNA follows: TGCAGTGCTAGGGAGTATGGCTACACCTTC.

This chain connects TRBV30 to TRBJ1-6, with 9 bases identical to TRBD1. The V and J ends lost 2 bases and 3 bases, in that order; junction bases with no gene match: 8. Per germline, CDR1 GTSNPN and CDR2 SVGIG (reference sequence). CDR3 size: 17 residues. CDR3 DNA: TGTGCCTGGAGTCCCACAGGGGGCGCCGTCTATAATTCACCCCTCCACTTT. As protein: CAWSPTGGAVYNSPLHF.

V and J are TRBV4-3 and TRBJ1-2; D not resolved. The CDR3 length is 14 residues. CDR1 LGHNA and CDR2 YSLEER come from the germline V gene. V lost 0 bases to trimming and J lost 3 bases, with 8 bases between them. CDR3 in DNA: TGCGCCAGCAGCCAAGAGTCCAGTTACTATGGCTACACCTTC. Translating it yields CASSQESSYYGYTF.

This clone has only a few counts. This rearrangement joins TRBV29-1 to TRBJ1-1, with D perhaps TRBD1 (6 bases). CDR3 length equals 12 residues. Germline loops: CDR1 SQVTM, CDR2 ANQGSEA. V lost 3 bases and J 11 bases, leaving 16 bases between the germline ends. CDR3 sequence: CSVDIGGAGAFF. For the CDR3, the DNA is TGCAGCGTTGATATAGGGGGGGCGGGGGCTTTCTTT.

The J gene is TRBJ1-5, the V gene TRBV11-2; D uncertain. V was pared by 3 bases and J by 7 bases, with 10 bases between. Germline V gene data show CDR1 as SGHAT and CDR2 as FQNNGV. The CDR3 length is 13 residues. CDR3 bases: TGTGCCAGCAGCTTGTATGTACGGCAGCCCCAGCATTTT. Translating gives CASSLYVRQPQHF.

This clone was observed a few times. The chain joins TRBV19 to TRBJ2-2; unclear D gene. The CDR3 is made up of 14 amino acids. CDR1 is LNHDA, CDR2 SQIVND, per germline (reference sequence). V was clipped by 3 bases and J by 4 bases, with 9 bases between them. This chain's CDR3 is CASSIFLSTGELFF. DNA of the CDR3: TGTGCCAGTAGTATTTTTCTGAGCACCGGGGAGCTGTTTTTT.

This clone was found a few times. CDR3 sequence: CATSRRTSEQYF. In DNA form, the CDR3 reads TGTGCCACCAGCAGACGGACTAGCGAGCAGTACTTC. The chain carries TRBV15 and TRBJ2-7; 7 bases line up with TRBD2. The CDR3 spans 12 residues. Germline V gene lookup returns CDR1 LNHNV and CDR2 YYDKDF (reference sequence). J gave up 6 bases and V 2 bases, and 1 base lay outside the gene matches.